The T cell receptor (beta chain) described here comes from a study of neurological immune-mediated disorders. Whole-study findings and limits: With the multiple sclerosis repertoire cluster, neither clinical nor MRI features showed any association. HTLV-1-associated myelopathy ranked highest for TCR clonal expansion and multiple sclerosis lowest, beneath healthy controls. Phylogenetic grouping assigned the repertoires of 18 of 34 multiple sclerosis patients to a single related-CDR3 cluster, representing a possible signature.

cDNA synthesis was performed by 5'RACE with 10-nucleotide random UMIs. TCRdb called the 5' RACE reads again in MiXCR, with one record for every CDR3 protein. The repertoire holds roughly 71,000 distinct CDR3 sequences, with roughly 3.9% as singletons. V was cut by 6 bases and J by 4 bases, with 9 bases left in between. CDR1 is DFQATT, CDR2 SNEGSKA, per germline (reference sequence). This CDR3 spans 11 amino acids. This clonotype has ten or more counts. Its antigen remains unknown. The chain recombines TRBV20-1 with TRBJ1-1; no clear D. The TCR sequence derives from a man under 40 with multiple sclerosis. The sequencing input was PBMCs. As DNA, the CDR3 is TGCAGTGCCCTATCGGGCACTGAAGCTTTCTTT. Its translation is CSALSGTEAFF.